This T cell receptor (beta chain) was found in a study of blood T cell repertoires in COVID-19. Study as a whole: Collection of acute and convalescent COVID-19 samples took place in the United States, Italy and Spain. Sources were T cells, B-cell-depleted T cells, or PBMCs; the material itself was cDNA or gDNA.

Trimming cost V 5 bases and J 2 bases, with 13 bases left between them. Germline lookup yields CDR1 SGHTA and CDR2 FQGTGA. This CDR3 contains 14 residues. Original handling: For nucleated cells, counts were estimated from reference gene primer amplification. Generated by immunoSEQ multiplex PCR, the TCRdb table keeps only in-frame clones and is missing some. D and trimming come from the DNA, and the V and J calls and clone size come from that table. The data show approximately 160,000 clones, approximately 85% seen once. Input material: peripheral blood. V is TRBV7-3 and J is TRBJ2-7; D is ambiguous. The origin of this receptor is a middle-aged man who had recovered from COVID-19. The CDR3 here is CASSPYGLTYEQYF. CDR3 sequence (DNA): TGTGCCAGCAGCCCATATGGGCTCACCTACGAGCAGTACTTC.